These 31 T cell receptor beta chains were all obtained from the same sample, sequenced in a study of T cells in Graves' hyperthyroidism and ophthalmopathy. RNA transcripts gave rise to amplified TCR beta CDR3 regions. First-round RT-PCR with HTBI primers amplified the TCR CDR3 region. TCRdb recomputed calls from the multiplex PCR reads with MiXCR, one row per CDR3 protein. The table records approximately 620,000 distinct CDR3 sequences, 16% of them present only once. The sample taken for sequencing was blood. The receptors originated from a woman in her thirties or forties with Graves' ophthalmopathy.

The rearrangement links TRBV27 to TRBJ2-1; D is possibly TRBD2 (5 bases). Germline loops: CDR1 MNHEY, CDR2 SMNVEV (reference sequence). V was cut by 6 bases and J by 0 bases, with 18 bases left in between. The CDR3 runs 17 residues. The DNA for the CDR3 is TGTGCCAGCAGGAACCCTCCGGGGTTGAGCTCCTACAATGAGCAGTTCTTC. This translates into CASRNPPGLSSYNEQFF.

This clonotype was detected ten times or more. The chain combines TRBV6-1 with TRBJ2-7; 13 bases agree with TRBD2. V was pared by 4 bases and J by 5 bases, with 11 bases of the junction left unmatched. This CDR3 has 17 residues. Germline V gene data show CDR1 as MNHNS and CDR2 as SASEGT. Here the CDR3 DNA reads TGTGCCAGCAGTGCCCGAACCGGGACTAGCGGGAAGAACGAGCAGTACTTC. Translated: CASSARTGTSGKNEQYF.

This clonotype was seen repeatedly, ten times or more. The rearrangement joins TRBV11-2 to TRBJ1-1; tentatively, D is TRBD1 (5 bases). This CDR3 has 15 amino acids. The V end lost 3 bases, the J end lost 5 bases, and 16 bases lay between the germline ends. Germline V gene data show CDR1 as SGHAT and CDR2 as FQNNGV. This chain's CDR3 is CASSFEQGGGTEAFF. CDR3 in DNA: TGTGCCAGCAGCTTTGAGCAGGGAGGTGGAACTGAAGCTTTCTTT. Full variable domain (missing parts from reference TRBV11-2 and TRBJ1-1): EAGVAQSPRYKIIEKRQSVAFWCNPISGHATLYWYQQILGQGPKLLIQFQNNGVVDDSQLPKDRFSAERLKGVDSTLKIQPAKLEDSAVYLCASSFEQGGGTEAFFGQGTRLTVV.

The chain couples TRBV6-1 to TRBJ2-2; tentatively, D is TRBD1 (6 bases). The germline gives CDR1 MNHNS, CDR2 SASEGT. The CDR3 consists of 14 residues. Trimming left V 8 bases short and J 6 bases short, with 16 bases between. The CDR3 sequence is CASGTTPFAGELFF. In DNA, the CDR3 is TGTGCCAGCGGGACAACCCCGTTTGCCGGGGAGCTGTTTTTT.

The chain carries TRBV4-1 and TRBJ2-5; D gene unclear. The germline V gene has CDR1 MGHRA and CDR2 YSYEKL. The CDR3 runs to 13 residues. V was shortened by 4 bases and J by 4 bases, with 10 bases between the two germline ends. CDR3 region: CASSRVLGETQYF. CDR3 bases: TGCGCCAGCAGCCGAGTCTTGGGAGAGACCCAGTACTTC.

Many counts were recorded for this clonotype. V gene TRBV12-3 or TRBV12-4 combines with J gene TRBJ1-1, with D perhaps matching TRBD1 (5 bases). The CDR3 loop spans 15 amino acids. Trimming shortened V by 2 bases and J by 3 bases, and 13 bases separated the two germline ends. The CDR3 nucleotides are TGTGCCAGCAGTTTATTCGCTGGGGCACACACTGAAGCTTTCTTT. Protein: CASSLFAGAHTEAFF.

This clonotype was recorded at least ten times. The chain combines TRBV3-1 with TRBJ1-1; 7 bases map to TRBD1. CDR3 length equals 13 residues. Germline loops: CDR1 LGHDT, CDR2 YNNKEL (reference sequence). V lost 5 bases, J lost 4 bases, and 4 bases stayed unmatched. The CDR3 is CASSFRQGTEAFF. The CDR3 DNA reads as TGTGCCAGCAGCTTCCGACAGGGCACTGAAGCTTTCTTT.

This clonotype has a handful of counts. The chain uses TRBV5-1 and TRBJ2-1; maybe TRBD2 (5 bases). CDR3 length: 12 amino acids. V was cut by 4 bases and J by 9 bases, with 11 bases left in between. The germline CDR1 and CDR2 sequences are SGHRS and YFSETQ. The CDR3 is CASSPGMGEQFF. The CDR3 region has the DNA TGCGCCAGCAGCCCCGGGATGGGTGAGCAGTTCTTC.

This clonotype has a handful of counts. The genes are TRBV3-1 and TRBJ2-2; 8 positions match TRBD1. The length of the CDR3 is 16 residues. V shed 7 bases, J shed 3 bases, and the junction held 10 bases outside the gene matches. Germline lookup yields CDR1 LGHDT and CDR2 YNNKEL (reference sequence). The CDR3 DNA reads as TGTGCCAGCACCCTGCACGGACAGGGATACACCGGGGAGCTGTTTTTT. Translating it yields CASTLHGQGYTGELFF.

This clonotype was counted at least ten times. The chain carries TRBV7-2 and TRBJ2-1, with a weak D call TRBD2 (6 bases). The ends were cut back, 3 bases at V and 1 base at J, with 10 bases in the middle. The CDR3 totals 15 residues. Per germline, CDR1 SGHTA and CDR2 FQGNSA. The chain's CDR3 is CASSFGRGSYNEQFF. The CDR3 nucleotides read TGTGCCAGCAGCTTTGGGCGGGGATCCTACAATGAGCAGTTCTTC.

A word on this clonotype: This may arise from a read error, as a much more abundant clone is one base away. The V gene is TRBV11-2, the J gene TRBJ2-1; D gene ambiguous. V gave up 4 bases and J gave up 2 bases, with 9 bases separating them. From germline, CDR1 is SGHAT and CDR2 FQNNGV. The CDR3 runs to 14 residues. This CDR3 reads CASSSRGAYNEQFF. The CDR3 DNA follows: TGTGCCAGCAGCTCACGCGGCGCCTACAATGAGCAGTTCTTC.

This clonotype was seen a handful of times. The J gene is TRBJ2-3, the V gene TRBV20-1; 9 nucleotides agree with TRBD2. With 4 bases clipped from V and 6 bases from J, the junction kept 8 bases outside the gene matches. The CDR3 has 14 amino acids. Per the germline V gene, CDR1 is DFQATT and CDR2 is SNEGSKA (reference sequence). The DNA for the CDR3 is TGCAGTGCTATGTTCCGCGGGGGGGCTGATACGCAGTATTTT. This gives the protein CSAMFRGGADTQYF.

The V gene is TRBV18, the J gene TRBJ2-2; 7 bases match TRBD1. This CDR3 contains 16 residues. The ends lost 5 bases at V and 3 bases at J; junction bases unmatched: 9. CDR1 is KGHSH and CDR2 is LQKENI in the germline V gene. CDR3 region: CASSSPGQRHTGELFF. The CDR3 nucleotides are TGTGCCAGCTCATCGCCGGGACAGAGGCACACCGGGGAGCTGTTTTTT.

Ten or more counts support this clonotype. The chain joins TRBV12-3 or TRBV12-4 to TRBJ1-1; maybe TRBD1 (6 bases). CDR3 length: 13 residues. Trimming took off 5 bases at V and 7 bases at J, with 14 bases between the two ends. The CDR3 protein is CASSQQGFGEAFF. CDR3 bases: TGTGCCAGCAGTCAACAGGGTTTCGGTGAAGCTTTCTTT.

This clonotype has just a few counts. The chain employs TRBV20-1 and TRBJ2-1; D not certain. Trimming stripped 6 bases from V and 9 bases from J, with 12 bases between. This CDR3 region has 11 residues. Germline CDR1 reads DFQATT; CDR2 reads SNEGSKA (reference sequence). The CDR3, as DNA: TGCAGTGCCCTAGGAATAAGTGAGCAGTTCTTC. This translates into CSALGISEQFF.

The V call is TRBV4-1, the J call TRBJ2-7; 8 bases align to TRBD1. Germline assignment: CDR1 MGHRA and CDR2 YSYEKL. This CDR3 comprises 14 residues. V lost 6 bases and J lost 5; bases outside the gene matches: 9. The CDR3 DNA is TGCGCCAGCAGTCGGACAGGGCTTTTCGACGAGCAGTACTTC. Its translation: CASSRTGLFDEQYF.

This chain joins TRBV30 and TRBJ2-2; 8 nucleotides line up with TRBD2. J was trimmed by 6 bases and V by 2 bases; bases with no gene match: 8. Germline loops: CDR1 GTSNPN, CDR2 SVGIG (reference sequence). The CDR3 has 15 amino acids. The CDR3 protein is CAWSSSGRGAGELFF. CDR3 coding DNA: TGTGCCTGGAGTTCCAGCGGGAGAGGGGCCGGGGAGCTGTTTTTT.

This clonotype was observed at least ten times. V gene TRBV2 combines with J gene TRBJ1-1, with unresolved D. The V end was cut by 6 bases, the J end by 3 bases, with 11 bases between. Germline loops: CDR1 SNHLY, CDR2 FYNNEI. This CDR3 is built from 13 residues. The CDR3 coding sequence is TGTGCCAGCAGGCCCACAGAGCACACTGAAGCTTTCTTT. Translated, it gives CASRPTEHTEAFF.

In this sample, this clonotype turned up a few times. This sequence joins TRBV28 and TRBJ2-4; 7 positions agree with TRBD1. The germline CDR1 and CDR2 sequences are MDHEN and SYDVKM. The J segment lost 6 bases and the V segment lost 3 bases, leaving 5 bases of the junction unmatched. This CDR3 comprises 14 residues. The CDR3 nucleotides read TGTGCCAGCAGTTTCCAGACAGGGCGAAACATTCAGTACTTC. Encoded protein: CASSFQTGRNIQYF. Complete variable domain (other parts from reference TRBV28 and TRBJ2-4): DVKVTQSSRYLVKRTGEKVFLECVQDMDHENMFWYRQDPGLGLRLIYFSYDVKMKEKGDIPEGYSVSREKKERFSLILESASTNQTSMYLCASSFQTGRNIQYFGAGTRLSVL.

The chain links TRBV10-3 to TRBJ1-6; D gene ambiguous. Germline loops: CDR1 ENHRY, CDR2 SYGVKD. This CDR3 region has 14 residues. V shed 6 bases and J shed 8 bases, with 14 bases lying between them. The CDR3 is CAISTGSGDSPLHF. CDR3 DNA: TGTGCCATCAGCACGGGATCTGGCGATTCACCCCTCCACTTT.

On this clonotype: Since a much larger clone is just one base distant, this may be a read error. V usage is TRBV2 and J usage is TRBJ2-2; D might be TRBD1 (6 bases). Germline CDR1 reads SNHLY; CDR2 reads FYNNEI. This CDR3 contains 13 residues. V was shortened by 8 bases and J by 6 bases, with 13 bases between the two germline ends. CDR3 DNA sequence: TGTGCCAGCGGGGACACCCAGGCCGGGGAGCTGTTTTTT. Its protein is CASGDTQAGELFF.

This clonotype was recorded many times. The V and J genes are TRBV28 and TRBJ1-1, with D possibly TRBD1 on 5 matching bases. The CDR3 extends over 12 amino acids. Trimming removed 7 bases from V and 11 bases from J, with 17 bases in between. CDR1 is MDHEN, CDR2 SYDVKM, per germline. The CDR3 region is CASTLTLGPAFF. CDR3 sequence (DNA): TGTGCCAGCACCCTCACCCTGGGGCCCGCTTTCTTT.

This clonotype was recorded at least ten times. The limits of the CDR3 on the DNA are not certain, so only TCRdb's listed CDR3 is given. The chain's CDR3 is CASNPGLAGGVTPGSCFF. This chain joins TRBV11-3 and TRBJ2-2; whether TRBD2, the table's D call, matches the DNA was not checked. The CDR3 adds up to 18 amino acids, both ends counted. Germline V lookup: CDR1 SGHNT, CDR2 YENEEA.

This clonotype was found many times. In DNA form, the CDR3 reads TGCAGTGCCCACCCGACAGGTACAGATACGCAGTATTTT. Its translation is CSAHPTGTDTQYF. This chain uses TRBV20-1 with TRBJ2-3; D possibly corresponds to TRBD1 (6 bases). The CDR3 has 13 residues. Trimming took 6 bases from V and 3 from J, leaving 13 bases between them. Per germline, CDR1 DFQATT and CDR2 SNEGSKA (reference sequence).

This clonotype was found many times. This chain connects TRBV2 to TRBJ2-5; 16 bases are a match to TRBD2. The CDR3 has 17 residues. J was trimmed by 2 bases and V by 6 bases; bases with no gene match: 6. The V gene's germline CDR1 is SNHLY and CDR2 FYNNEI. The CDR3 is CASREGLAGGPQETQYF. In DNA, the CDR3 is TGTGCCAGCAGAGAGGGACTAGCGGGAGGGCCTCAAGAGACCCAGTACTTC. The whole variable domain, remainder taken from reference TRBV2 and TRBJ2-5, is EPEVTQTPSHQVTQMGQEVILRCVPISNHLYFYWYRQILGQKVEFLVSFYNNEISEKSEIFDDQFSVERPDGSNFTLKIRSTKLEDSAMYFCASREGLAGGPQETQYFGPGTRLLVL.

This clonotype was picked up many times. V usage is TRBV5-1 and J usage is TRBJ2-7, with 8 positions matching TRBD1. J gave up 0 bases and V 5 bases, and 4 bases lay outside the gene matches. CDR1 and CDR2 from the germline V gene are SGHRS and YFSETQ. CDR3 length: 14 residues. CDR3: CASSYDRGSYEQYF. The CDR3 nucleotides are TGCGCCAGCAGTTACGACAGGGGCTCCTACGAGCAGTACTTC.

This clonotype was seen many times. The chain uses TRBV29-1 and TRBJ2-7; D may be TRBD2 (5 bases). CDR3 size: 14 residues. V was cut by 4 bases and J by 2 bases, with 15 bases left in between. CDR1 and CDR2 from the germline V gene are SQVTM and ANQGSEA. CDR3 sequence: CSVGDGVSTYEQYF. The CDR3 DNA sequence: TGCAGCGTTGGTGACGGGGTCAGTACCTACGAGCAGTACTTC.

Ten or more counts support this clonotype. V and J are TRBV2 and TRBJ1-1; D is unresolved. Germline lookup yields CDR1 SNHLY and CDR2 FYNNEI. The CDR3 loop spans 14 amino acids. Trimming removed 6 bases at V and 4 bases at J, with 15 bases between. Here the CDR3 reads CASRERASGTEAFF. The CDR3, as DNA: TGTGCCAGCAGGGAAAGGGCCTCGGGCACTGAAGCTTTCTTT. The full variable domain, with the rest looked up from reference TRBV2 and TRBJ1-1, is EPEVTQTPSHQVTQMGQEVILRCVPISNHLYFYWYRQILGQKVEFLVSFYNNEISEKSEIFDDQFSVERPDGSNFTLKIRSTKLEDSAMYFCASRERASGTEAFFGQGTRLTVV.

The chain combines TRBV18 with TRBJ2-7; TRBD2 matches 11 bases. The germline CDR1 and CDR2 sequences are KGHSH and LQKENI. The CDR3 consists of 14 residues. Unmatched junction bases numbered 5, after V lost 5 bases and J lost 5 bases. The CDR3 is CASSASLAGDEQYF. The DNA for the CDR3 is TGTGCCAGCTCAGCATCACTAGCGGGAGACGAGCAGTACTTC.

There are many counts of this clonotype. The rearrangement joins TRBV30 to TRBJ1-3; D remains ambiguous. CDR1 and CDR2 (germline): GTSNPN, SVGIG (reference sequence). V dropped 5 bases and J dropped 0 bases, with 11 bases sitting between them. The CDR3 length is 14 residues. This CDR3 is CAWVDGPSGNTIYF. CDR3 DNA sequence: TGTGCCTGGGTTGACGGACCCTCTGGAAACACCATATATTTT.

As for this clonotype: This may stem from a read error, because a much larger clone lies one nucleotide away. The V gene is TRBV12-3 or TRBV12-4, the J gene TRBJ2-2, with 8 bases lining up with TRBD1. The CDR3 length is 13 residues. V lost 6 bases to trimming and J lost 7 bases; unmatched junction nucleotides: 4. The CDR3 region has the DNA TGTGCCAGCAGCCCCGACAGGGGCGGGGAGCTGTTTTTT. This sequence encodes CASSPDRGGELFF.